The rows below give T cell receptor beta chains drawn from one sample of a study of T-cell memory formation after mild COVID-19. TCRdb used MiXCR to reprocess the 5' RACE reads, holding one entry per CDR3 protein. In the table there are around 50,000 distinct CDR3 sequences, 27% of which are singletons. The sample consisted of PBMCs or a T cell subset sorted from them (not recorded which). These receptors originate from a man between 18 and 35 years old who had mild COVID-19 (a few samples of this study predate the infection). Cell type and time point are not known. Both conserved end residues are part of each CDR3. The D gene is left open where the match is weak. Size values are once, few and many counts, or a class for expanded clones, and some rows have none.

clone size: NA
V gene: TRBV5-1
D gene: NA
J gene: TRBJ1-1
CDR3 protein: CASAPGRNTEAFF
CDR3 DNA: TGCGCCAGCGCCCCGGGACGCAACACTGAAGCTTTCTTT

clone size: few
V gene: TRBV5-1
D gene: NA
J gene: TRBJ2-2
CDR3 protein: CASSPTGRTGELFF
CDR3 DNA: TGCGCCAGCAGCCCGACAGGGAGGACCGGGGAGCTGTTTTTT

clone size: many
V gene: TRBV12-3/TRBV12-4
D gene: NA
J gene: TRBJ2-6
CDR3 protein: CASSPPAFGANVLTF
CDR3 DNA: TGTGCCAGCAGCCCCCCAGCGTTCGGGGCCAACGTCCTGACTTTC

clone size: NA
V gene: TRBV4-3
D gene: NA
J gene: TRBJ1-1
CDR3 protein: CASSYSRALTEAFF
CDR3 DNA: TGCGCCAGCAGCTACTCGAGGGCCCTCACTGAAGCTTTCTTT

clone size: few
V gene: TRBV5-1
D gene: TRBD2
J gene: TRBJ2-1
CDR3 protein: CASLGGSQNEQFF
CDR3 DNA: TGCGCCAGTCTGGGGGGGTCCCAGAATGAGCAGTTCTTC

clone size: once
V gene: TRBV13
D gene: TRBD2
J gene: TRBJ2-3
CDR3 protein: CASSLALAGVWNTQYF
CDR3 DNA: TGTGCCAGCAGCTTAGCTCTAGCGGGGGTGTGGAATACGCAGTATTTT

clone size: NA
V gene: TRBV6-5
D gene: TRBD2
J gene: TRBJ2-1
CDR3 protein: CASRGERGNEQFF
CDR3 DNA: TGTGCCAGCAGAGGGGAGCGGGGCAATGAGCAGTTCTTC

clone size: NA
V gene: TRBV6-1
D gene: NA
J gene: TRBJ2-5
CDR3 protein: CAGRQTGRETQYF
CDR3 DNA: TGTGCCGGGAGACAGACAGGGAGGGAGACCCAGTACTTC

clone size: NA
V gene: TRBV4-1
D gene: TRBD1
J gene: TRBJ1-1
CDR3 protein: CASSQVGQVNTEAFF
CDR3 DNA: TGCGCCAGCAGCCAAGTAGGACAGGTGAACACTGAAGCTTTCTTT

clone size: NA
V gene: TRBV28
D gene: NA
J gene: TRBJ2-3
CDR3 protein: CASSLSTTDTQYF
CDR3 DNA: TGTGCCAGCAGTTTATCCACCACAGATACGCAGTATTTT

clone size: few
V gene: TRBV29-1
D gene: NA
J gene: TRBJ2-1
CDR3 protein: CSVIDTSSYNEQFF
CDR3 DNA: TGCAGCGTTATTGACACGAGCTCCTACAATGAGCAGTTCTTC

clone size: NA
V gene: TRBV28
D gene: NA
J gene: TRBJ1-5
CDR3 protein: CASSFAGQPQHF
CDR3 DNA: TGTGCCAGCAGTTTCGCAGGTCAGCCCCAGCATTTT

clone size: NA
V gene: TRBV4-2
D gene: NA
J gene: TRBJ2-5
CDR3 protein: CASSQDDETQYF
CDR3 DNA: TGTGCCAGCAGCCAAGATGATGAGACCCAGTACTTC

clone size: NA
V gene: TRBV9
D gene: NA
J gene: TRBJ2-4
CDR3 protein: CASSKGGQDIQYF
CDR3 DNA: TGTGCCAGCAGCAAAGGTGGGCAGGACATTCAGTACTTC

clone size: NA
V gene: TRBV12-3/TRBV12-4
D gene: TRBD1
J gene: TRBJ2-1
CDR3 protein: CASGSDRGSAEQFF
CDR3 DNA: TGTGCCAGCGGATCGGACAGGGGCTCCGCTGAGCAGTTCTTC